Listed below are T cell receptor beta chains from one sample, sequenced in a study of shared T cell receptors in the human thymus. The table came from immunoSEQ multiplex PCR; TCRdb's copy has only in-frame clones and leaves some out. The sample has some 700,000 clones, 70% to 90% seen once. This sample also appeared in a second study, on human thymus T cells.

Source material: thymocytes. These receptors all come from a girl in the first two years of life with a congenital heart defect. Both conserved end residues are part of each CDR3. D genes are given only for firm matches. The size field is filled for only some rows; it gives once, few, many or a size class.

>NA|TRBV13|17|NA|TRBJ2-3
TGTGCCAGCAGCTTAGGGGCAGGGGAAACAGACACAGATACGCAGTATTTT
CASSLGAGETDTDTQYF
>TRBD1|TRBV28|18|NA|TRBJ1-4
TGTGCCAGCAGTCCACCGACAGGGTGGTCTGTCATGAATGAAAAACTGTTTTTT
CASSPPTGWSVMNEKLFF
>TRBD1|TRBV6-1|14|NA|TRBJ2-3
TGTGCCAGCAGCTGGGACAGGGGGACAGATACGCAGTATTTT
CASSWDRGTDTQYF
>NA|TRBV19|15|NA|TRBJ1-5
TGTGCCAGTAGTATAGAGGGGGGTTTCGTTCAGCCCCAGCATTTT
CASSIEGGFVQPQHF
>NA|TRBV18|19|NA|TRBJ1-5
TGTGCCAGCTCATCTTCCTTCCACAGGGTTAGGCGACCAAATCAGCCCCAGCATTTT
CASSSSFHRVRRPNQPQHF
>NA|TRBV11-2|18|NA|TRBJ1-1
TGTGCCAGCATAGACCACGGTGGAGGGGTGGCACCGAACACTGAAGCTTTCTTT
CASIDHGGGVAPNTEAFF
>NA|TRBV5-4|15|NA|TRBJ1-2
TGTGCCAGCAGCCTGCCGGGGGGGGGAAAGGGTGGCTACACCTTC
CASSLPGGGKGGYTF
>TRBD1|TRBV19|17|NA|TRBJ1-1
TGTGCCAGTAGTATAGGAGCAGGGGACAGGCTGCCAACTGAAGCTTTCTTT
CASSIGAGDRLPTEAFF
>TRBD1|TRBV19|15|NA|TRBJ1-1
TGTGCCAGCCAGGACAGGGGGGACTCGAACACTGAAGCTTTCTTT
CASQDRGDSNTEAFF
>NA|TRBV7-2|16|once|TRBJ2-2
TGTGCCAGCAGCTTGAGTGTGGGGAGTGACACCGGGGAGCTGTTTTTT
CASSLSVGSDTGELFF
>NA|TRBV7-2|15|NA|TRBJ1-2
TGTGCCAGCAGCTTAGGGTGGGCCGCCGCCTATGGCTACACCTTC
CASSLGWAAAYGYTF
>TRBD1|TRBV7-2|15|few|TRBJ1-1
TGTGCCAGCAGCCCCGGACAGGGGGCTTATTCTGAAGCTTTCTTT
CASSPGQGAYSEAFF
>NA|TRBV27|16|NA|TRBJ2-7
TGTGCCAGCAGCGGGGGATCCGCGACCCTAACCTACGAGCAGTACTTC
CASSGGSATLTYEQYF
>NA|TRBV10-3|12|NA|TRBJ1-2
TGTGCCATCAGTGGATGGCAGTTTGGCTACACCTTC
CAISGWQFGYTF
>NA|TRBV16|15|NA|TRBJ1-5
TGTGCCAGCAGCCCCCCGGGCAGGGTCAATCAGCCCCAGCATTTT
CASSPPGRVNQPQHF
>TRBD1|TRBV19|13|few|TRBJ1-1
TGTGCCAGTAGCGGGACAGTGAACACTGAAGCTTTCTTT
CASSGTVNTEAFF
>NA|TRBV4-2|17|NA|TRBJ1-1
TGTGCCAGCAGCCAAAGGTTAGGGGCCCGGGAGGACACTGAAGCTTTCTTT
CASSQRLGAREDTEAFF
>NA|TRBV16|16|NA|TRBJ1-2
TGTGCCAGCAGCCAATTTCGTGGGTTAGGGGCCTATGGCTACACCTTC
CASSQFRGLGAYGYTF
>NA|TRBV27|19|NA|TRBJ2-4
TGTGCCAGCAGTTTGTGGTATTCAGGGGATCATTTAGCCAAAAACATTCAGTACTTC
CASSLWYSGDHLAKNIQYF
>NA|TRBV12-5|17|NA|TRBJ2-7
TGTGCTAGTGGTCCTGGGCCCGAACAGGGAAAAGGCTACGAGCAGTACTTC
CASGPGPEQGKGYEQYF
>NA|TRBV5-1|15|NA|TRBJ1-2
TGCGCCAGCAGAGGAGGGTCGGGGGGGTTCAATGGCTACACCTTC
CASRGGSGGFNGYTF
>TRBD1|TRBV28|14|once|TRBJ2-2
TGTGCCAGCACCGACGGACAGGGGACCGGGGAGCTGTTTTTT
CASTDGQGTGELFF
>NA|TRBV4-1|13|NA|TRBJ2-5
TGCGCCAGCAGCCAAGGGGCCGAAGAGACCCAGTACTTC
CASSQGAEETQYF
>NA|TRBV2|15|once|TRBJ1-5
TGTGCCAGCAGTGATCCCGTGGGGCAGGGTCAGCCCCAGCATTTT
CASSDPVGQGQPQHF
>TRBD1|TRBV13|17|NA|TRBJ1-1
TGTGCCAGCAGCCCCGACAGGGAGCAACCCTGGGGGACTGAAGCTTTCTTT
CASSPDREQPWGTEAFF
>NA|TRBV5-1|14|NA|TRBJ2-1
TGCGCCAGCAGCTTACCAGGGCCCCAGCATGAGCAGTTCTTC
CASSLPGPQHEQFF
>NA|TRBV19|16|NA|TRBJ1-1
TGTGCCAGTAGTACTGAGCTCAGGGTTGTGAACACTGAAGCTTTCTTT
CASSTELRVVNTEAFF
>TRBD1|TRBV5-4|16|NA|TRBJ2-3
TGTGCCAGCAGCTCCCTGCAGGGGGCGGTCCCAGATACGCAGTATTTT
CASSSLQGAVPDTQYF
>TRBD2|TRBV7-2|18|NA|TRBJ2-7
TGTGCCAGCAGCTCGTCGACTAGCGGGGGGGCGAAAGGGTACGAGCAGTACTTC
CASSSSTSGGAKGYEQYF
>NA|TRBV19|14|NA|TRBJ1-1
TGTGCCAGTAAGGAGGAGGGCGTGAACACTGAAGCTTTCTTT
CASKEEGVNTEAFF
>NA|TRBV4-1|17|NA|TRBJ1-5
TGCGCCAGCAGCCAAGATGACCCAGGGAGGGTCAATCAGCCCCAGCATTTT
CASSQDDPGRVNQPQHF
>NA|TRBV6-5|13|NA|TRBJ1-2
TGTGCCAGCAGTTACCCCAGGGCAGGAGGCTACACCTTC
CASSYPRAGGYTF
>TRBD1|TRBV4-1|17|NA|TRBJ1-2
TGCGCCAGCAGCCAAGTTAAGGGACAGGGGGCGTCGGATGGCTACACCTTC
CASSQVKGQGASDGYTF
>TRBD1|TRBV16|17|NA|TRBJ2-6
TGTGCCAGCGCGGGGACAGGCGACGACCCAGGGGCCAACGTCCTGACTTTC
CASAGTGDDPGANVLTF
>NA|TRBV5-6|16|NA|TRBJ1-2
TGTGCCAGCAGTTCGGCCAGGGTGGTCTATTCCTATGGCTACACCTTC
CASSSARVVYSYGYTF
>TRBD1|TRBV4-1|15|NA|TRBJ2-7
TGCGCCAGCAGCCAAGGATTTAGGGGGCCCTACGAGCAGTACTTC
CASSQGFRGPYEQYF
>NA|TRBV4-3|17|NA|TRBJ2-7
TGCGCCAGCAGCCAAGGTGTGCTGGCGCCCCTAGGGAGAGAGCAGTACTTC
CASSQGVLAPLGREQYF
>NA|TRBV4-1|17|NA|TRBJ2-7
TGCGCCAGCAGCCAAGGGGTGAGGGGGACTAACTCCTACGAGCAGTACTTC
CASSQGVRGTNSYEQYF
>NA|TRBV14|14|NA|TRBJ2-7
TGTGCCAGCAGCCGCAACCCCACCGACAGTGTGCAGTACTTC
CASSRNPTDSVQYF
>NA|TRBV15|19|NA|TRBJ2-7
TGTGCCACCAGCATCTTATATGTTGGGGGGGGCGATAGCTCCTACGAGCAGTACTTC
CATSILYVGGGDSSYEQYF
>NA|TRBV18|15|NA|TRBJ1-4
TGTGCCAGCTCACCACTCCCTCTTAATAATGAAAAACTGTTTTTT
CASSPLPLNNEKLFF
>TRBD1|TRBV2|18|NA|TRBJ2-7
TGTGCCAGCAGCAAACCTCTCTCTACCGGGACAGGTTCCTACGAGCAGTACTTC
CASSKPLSTGTGSYEQYF
>TRBD1|TRBV6-1|15|NA|TRBJ1-3
TGTGCCATTTCTAGGGGGGACAGCCAAAGAAACACCATATATTTT
CAISRGDSQRNTIYF
>TRBD2|TRBV9|16|NA|TRBJ2-1
TGTGCCAGCAGCCCAAGGACTAGCGGGGGCTACAATGAGCAGTTCTTC
CASSPRTSGGYNEQFF
>NA|TRBV7-9|11|NA|TRBJ2-5
TGTGCCAGCAGCGCACTAGAGACCCAGTACTTC
CASSALETQYF
>TRBD1|TRBV15|18|once|TRBJ1-1
TGTGCCACCACCCGGCCTCAGAATGTGGGGACAGGGGCCACTGAAGCTTTCTTT
CATTRPQNVGTGATEAFF
>NA|TRBV15|15|few|TRBJ1-1
TGTGCCACCAGCAGAGTCACAGGTAAGAACACTGAAGCTTTCTTT
CATSRVTGKNTEAFF
>NA|TRBV6-6|15|NA|TRBJ2-5
TGTGCCAGCTCGATGGACAGCGGGGAAAAAGAGACCCAGTACTTC
CASSMDSGEKETQYF
>NA|TRBV25-1|16|NA|TRBJ1-2
TGTGCCAGCAGTGAACCTTCCCCAGATACTAACTATGGCTACACCTTC
CASSEPSPDTNYGYTF
>NA|TRBV2|17|once|TRBJ1-2
TGTGCCAGCAGTTGGCAATTCGACAGCACGAACCCCTATGGCTACACCTTC
CASSWQFDSTNPYGYTF
>NA|TRBV7-9|17|NA|TRBJ1-4
TGTGCCAGCAGCTTAGTAGGTTCAAGGGGCTTACGGGAAAAACTGTTTTTT
CASSLVGSRGLREKLFF
>TRBD1|TRBV19|16|NA|TRBJ1-5
TGTGCCAGTAGTAACCGGGACAGGGGCTTCAATCAGCCCCAGCATTTT
CASSNRDRGFNQPQHF
>TRBD1|TRBV5-1|17|NA|TRBJ2-3
TGCGCCAGCAGCCGGGGACAGTGGGGTTTGGGCACAGATACGCAGTATTTT
CASSRGQWGLGTDTQYF